A selection of T cell receptor beta chains follows, all from one sample in a study of graft-versus-host responses after intestinal transplantation. Sequencing used immunoSEQ multiplex PCR; TCRdb keeps in-frame clones, though not all of them. The data contain more than 80,000 clones, about 87% of them singletons. These receptors have no identified antigens. Sequencing was performed on unstimulated CD4+ T cells sorted from spleen or lymph node cells, taken before transplant. These receptors were collected from a human donor who was the organ donor for an intestinal transplant. CDR3s include the opening cysteine and the closing phenylalanine or tryptophan. A D gene is named only where the DNA matches it firmly. Part of the rows lack a size; the others show once, few, many or a class for expanded clones.

clone_size	j_call	d_call	v_call	cdr3_aa	cdr3_nt
.	TRBJ1-3	TRBD1	TRBV11-2	CASSPTGTGNTIYF	TGTGCCAGCAGCCCGACAGGGACTGGAAACACCATATATTTT
.	TRBJ2-2	.	TRBV18	CASSPRQGEGELFF	TGTGCCAGCTCACCTCGGCAGGGTGAAGGGGAGCTGTTTTTT
.	TRBJ2-7	TRBD2	TRBV28	CASSLAAGNYEQYF	TGTGCCAGCAGTTTAGCAGCGGGAAACTACGAGCAGTACTTC
.	TRBJ2-1	TRBD1	TRBV28	CASSITPTGNNEQFF	TGTGCCAGCAGTATTACCCCGACAGGGAACAATGAGCAGTTCTTC
.	TRBJ2-7	.	TRBV30	CAWSVPPLYEQYF	TGTGCCTGGAGTGTTCCCCCTCTCTACGAGCAGTACTTC
.	TRBJ1-2	.	TRBV7-2	CASSTRALGSSGYTF	TGTGCCAGCAGCACCCGGGCACTTGGGAGTAGCGGCTACACCTTC
.	TRBJ2-2	.	TRBV6-5	CASRQTTGELFF	TGTGCCAGCAGACAAACGACCGGGGAGCTGTTTTTT
.	TRBJ2-3	.	TRBV11-2	CASSLGVVIRGMNTQYF	TGTGCCAGCAGCTTAGGGGTTGTGATTAGGGGCATGAATACGCAGTATTTT
.	TRBJ2-7	TRBD2	TRBV7-2	CASSWGRTSGSPYEQYF	TGTGCCAGCAGCTGGGGACGGACTAGCGGGAGCCCCTACGAGCAGTACTTC
once	TRBJ2-7	.	TRBV4-1	CASSLLDFRGGYEQYF	TGCGCCAGCAGCCTGCTGGATTTCAGGGGAGGGTACGAGCAGTACTTC
.	TRBJ2-2	TRBD2	TRBV5-1	CASSLVAGETGELFF	TGCGCCAGCAGCTTGGTAGCGGGAGAGACCGGGGAGCTGTTTTTT
.	TRBJ2-1	.	TRBV7-3	CASSPGGNLNEQFF	TGTGCCAGCAGCCCCGGAGGGAATCTCAATGAGCAGTTCTTC
.	TRBJ2-3	.	TRBV5-6	CASSFRGFGTDTQYF	TGTGCCAGCAGCTTCCGGGGGTTTGGAACAGATACGCAGTATTTT
.	TRBJ2-3	TRBD2	TRBV14	CASSQGLAGPSTDTQYF	TGTGCCAGCAGCCAAGGACTAGCGGGCCCTAGCACAGATACGCAGTATTTT
.	TRBJ2-7	.	TRBV11-3	CASSLQGSWEQYF	TGTGCCAGCTCCCTTCAGGGTTCATGGGAGCAGTACTTC
.	TRBJ2-3	TRBD2	TRBV7-2	CASSFGGTDTQYF	TGTGCCAGCAGCTTCGGGGGGACAGATACGCAGTATTTT
.	TRBJ2-7	TRBD2	TRBV4-3	CASSQERHLAAYEQYF	TGCGCCAGCAGCCAAGAACGACATCTAGCGGCCTACGAGCAGTACTTC
.	TRBJ1-2	.	TRBV7-9	CASSLLLDSRMHYGYTF	TGTGCCAGCAGCTTATTGCTCGACAGCCGGATGCACTATGGCTACACCTTC
.	TRBJ2-1	TRBD2	TRBV28	CASSPAGTSGSGAYNEQFF	TGTGCCAGCAGCCCTGCCGGGACTAGCGGGAGTGGGGCCTACAATGAGCAGTTCTTC
.	TRBJ2-5	.	TRBV5-4	CASSWDSRGETQYF	TGTGCCAGCAGCTGGGACTCCCGGGGGGAGACCCAGTACTTC
.	TRBJ2-7	.	TRBV28	CASSFSSRQAYEQYF	TGTGCCAGCAGTTTCAGCTCGCGCCAGGCCTACGAGCAGTACTTC
.	TRBJ2-1	TRBD2	TRBV27	CASIAVRTSGGEQFF	TGTGCCAGCATCGCCGTTCGGACTAGCGGGGGTGAGCAGTTCTTC
.	TRBJ1-3	TRBD1	TRBV4-1	CASSRKQGGSGNTIYF	TGCGCCAGCAGCCGGAAGCAGGGGGGCTCTGGAAACACCATATATTTT
.	TRBJ2-5	TRBD2	TRBV5-1	CASSSGLAGGLKLGETQYF	TGCGCCAGCAGCTCCGGACTAGCGGGGGGCCTCAAGCTCGGGGAGACCCAGTACTTC
.	TRBJ2-1	TRBD2	TRBV7-9	CASSLVPSGGAIYNEQFF	TGTGCCAGCAGCTTAGTGCCTAGCGGGGGGGCTATCTACAATGAGCAGTTCTTC
.	TRBJ1-1	.	TRBV7-3	CASSQLTGPTEAFF	TGTGCCAGCAGCCAACTCACAGGTCCCACTGAAGCTTTCTTT
.	TRBJ2-3	.	TRBV5-4	CASSFVRRETDTQYF	TGTGCCAGCAGCTTTGTCCGTAGGGAGACAGATACGCAGTATTTT
.	TRBJ2-7	TRBD1	TRBV28	CASSAPGQATYEQYF	TGTGCCAGCAGTGCACCGGGACAGGCTACCTACGAGCAGTACTTC
.	TRBJ2-7	TRBD1	TRBV9	CASSGGQGAAYEQYF	TGTGCCAGCAGCGGAGGACAGGGGGCCGCCTACGAGCAGTACTTC
.	TRBJ2-3	TRBD2	TRBV7-8	CASSLAGGTMGDTQYF	TGTGCCAGCAGCTTAGCGGGAGGGACTATGGGGGATACGCAGTATTTT
.	TRBJ2-3	.	TRBV7-9	CASSTSLAFLPDTQYF	TGTGCCAGCAGCACCTCACTAGCATTCCTCCCAGATACGCAGTATTTT
.	TRBJ2-1	TRBD1	TRBV15	CATSGQGGINEQFF	TGTGCCACCAGCGGACAGGGGGGCATCAATGAGCAGTTCTTC
.	TRBJ2-7	TRBD2	TRBV6-1	CASSEGPPSGGPSYEQYF	TGTGCCAGCAGTGAAGGCCCGCCTAGCGGGGGACCTTCCTACGAGCAGTACTTC